This entry concerns a single T cell receptor beta chain. The antigen remains undetermined. The record originates from a study of OX40 agonist ivuxolimab in advanced cancers. Study as a whole: Ivuxolimab was delivered to patients intravenously every 2 weeks at doses spanning 0.01 to 10 mg/kg. Averaging roughly 60 years in age, with a range of roughly 20 to 80, the cohort was 65% to 90% male.

General study findings and limits: Clonal expansion by week 6 occurred in CD4+ and CD8+ blood T cells (at 0.1 to 3.0 mg/kg). Partial responders dosed at 0.1-3.0 mg/kg displayed clonal expansion ranking among the lowest.

The length of the CDR3 is 14 residues. V was trimmed by 0 bases and J by 5 bases, leaving 10 bases between them. The germline gives CDR1 ENHRY, CDR2 SYGVKD. Repertoires were generated with immunoSEQ multiplex PCR, while TCRdb's copy carries only in-frame clones and drops some. The sample lists over 55,000 clones; approximately 91% were seen once. Sequenced here: CD4+ or CD8+ T cells sorted from blood, sampled in a trial of the OX40 agonist ivuxolimab. The chain is built from TRBV10-3 and TRBJ1-2, with D possibly being TRBD1 (5 bases). The sequence was collected from an adult with an advanced solid tumor such as melanoma, head and neck, liver or kidney cancer. CDR3 bases: TGTGCCATCAGTGAGTCGGAGGGGCCGTATGGCTACACCTTC. Protein: CAISESEGPYGYTF.